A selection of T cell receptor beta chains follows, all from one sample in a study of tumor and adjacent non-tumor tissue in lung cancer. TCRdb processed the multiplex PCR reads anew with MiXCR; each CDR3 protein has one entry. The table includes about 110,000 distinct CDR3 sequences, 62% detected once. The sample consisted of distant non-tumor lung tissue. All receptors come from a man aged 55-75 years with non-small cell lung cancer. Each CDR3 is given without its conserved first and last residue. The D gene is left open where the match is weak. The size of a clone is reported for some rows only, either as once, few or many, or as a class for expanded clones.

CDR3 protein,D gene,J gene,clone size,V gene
SAEKAGGLYYNEHF,TRBD2,TRBJ2-1,once,TRBV20-1
ASSQWTEREQY,.,TRBJ2-7,few,TRBV11-2
ASTYSSGANVLT,.,TRBJ2-6,.,TRBV11-2
ARSQEEVGYNEQF,.,TRBJ2-1,.,TRBV4-1
ASSLVAGSYNEQF,.,TRBJ2-1,.,TRBV7-2
SARARWGQHQETQY,.,TRBJ2-5,.,TRBV20-1
ASTPTDRDCPEAF,.,TRBJ1-1,.,TRBV7-9
ASSQTSSGGTDTQY,TRBD2,TRBJ2-3,many,TRBV4-1
ASSFMGLGGETQY,.,TRBJ2-5,many,TRBV6-1
ASRKDRGDTEAF,TRBD1,TRBJ1-1,.,TRBV2
ATSDPSGMPTDTQY,TRBD2,TRBJ2-3,few,TRBV24-1
ASARKNTEAI,.,TRBJ1-1,.,TRBV13
SVAPKGADTQY,.,TRBJ2-3,many,TRBV29-1
ASSLSGSSYTDTQY,.,TRBJ2-3,once,TRBV11-2
ASSSGLAGAMKTGELF,TRBD2,TRBJ2-2,.,TRBV11-2
ASTTSGGRQF,TRBD2,TRBJ2-1,few,TRBV2
ASSQDFRVGEQL,.,TRBJ2-1,.,TRBV14
ASSLEGYGEQF,.,TRBJ2-1,many,TRBV5-6
ASSSGEGAQGDSQY,TRBD1,TRBJ2-4,.,TRBV12-3/TRBV12-4
ATSNGTQLFNYGYT,.,TRBJ1-2,.,TRBV15
AITESILLGSNTQY,.,TRBJ2-3,.,TRBV10-3
ASSPSSRGSNTEAF,.,TRBJ1-1,.,TRBV18
ASCMGHTNEKLF,.,TRBJ1-4,.,TRBV6-1
AISSMRDNSPLQ,.,TRBJ1-6,.,TRBV10-3
ASISDGTGPSYEQY,TRBD1,TRBJ2-7,.,TRBV5-5
ESSQYEGGTEAF,.,TRBJ1-1,.,TRBV4-1
SSSRLTCGSSTDMQY,.,TRBJ2-3,.,TRBV20-1
ASSLAQTAGDLF,.,TRBJ2-2,.,TRBV5-1
ASSYLASGVGDTQY,TRBD2,TRBJ2-3,many,TRBV6-5
ASSRNGARYNEYF,.,TRBJ2-1,.,TRBV5-6
ASSSDGNIIY,.,TRBJ1-3,.,TRBV7-9
SVGARPNYGYT,.,TRBJ1-2,.,TRBV29-1
ASSYSDRGHSNQPQH,.,TRBJ1-5,once,TRBV6-5
ASSQDLASGRLEIHY,TRBD2,TRBJ2-5,once,TRBV4-3
ASSSGGNRNEQF,TRBD2,TRBJ2-1,few,TRBV11-1